Shown below are 10 T cell receptor beta chains from a single sample sequenced in a study of shared clonotypes between healthy human individuals. Generated by immunoSEQ multiplex PCR, the TCRdb table keeps only in-frame clones and is missing some. Of about 1,900,000 clones in the sample, approximately 94% were seen once. Positively selected for CCR7, the CD45RO-negative cells used as naive CD8 cells excluded terminally differentiated effector memory CD45RA+ cells. What was sequenced was naive CD8+ T cells sorted from blood. The receptors were gathered from a young man in good health.

The V gene is TRBV18, the J gene TRBJ2-7, with D perhaps matching TRBD1 (5 bases). Trimming pared 3 bases from V and 0 bases from J, leaving 12 bases between. The CDR3 consists of 15 residues. CDR1 KGHSH and CDR2 LQKENI come from the germline V gene. CDR3 sequence: CASSPTRQTSYEQYF. CDR3 in DNA: TGTGCCAGCTCACCTACCCGACAGACCTCCTACGAGCAGTACTTC.

The chain employs TRBV4-1 and TRBJ2-7; 8 nucleotides align to TRBD1. CDR3 length: 15 amino acids. The germline gives CDR1 MGHRA, CDR2 YSYEKL. Trimming at V came to 4 bases and at J to 0 bases, leaving 5 bases not matched to a gene. Here the CDR3 reads CASSLTGDSSYEQYF. CDR3 DNA sequence: TGCGCCAGCAGCCTGACAGGGGACTCCTCCTACGAGCAGTACTTC.

This clone was counted once. The rearrangement joins TRBV27 to TRBJ2-7; D gene unclear. The CDR3 covers 15 residues. Trimming left V 4 bases short and J 3 bases short, with 16 bases between. Per germline, CDR1 MNHEY and CDR2 SMNVEV (reference sequence). The chain's CDR3 is CASSYFDGGSYEQYF. The CDR3 DNA reads as TGTGCCAGCAGTTACTTTGACGGCGGAAGCTACGAGCAGTACTTC.

This chain links TRBV7-9 with TRBJ1-4; 7 nucleotides align to TRBD1. The germline V gene has CDR1 SEHNR and CDR2 FQNEAQ (reference sequence). V dropped 2 bases and J dropped 5; count of bases not matched to a gene: 8. The CDR3 runs to 16 residues. CDR3 amino acids: CASSLPLTGPNEKLFF. Written as DNA, the CDR3 is TGTGCCAGCAGCTTACCATTGACAGGGCCCAATGAAAAACTGTTTTTT.

V is TRBV28 and J is TRBJ2-3; 8 nucleotides line up with TRBD1. V shed 6 bases and J 2 bases; nucleotides not matched to a gene: 4. Looked up from germline, CDR1 is MDHEN and CDR2 is SYDVKM. The length of the CDR3 is 14 residues. This CDR3 reads CASRQTGATDTQYF. The CDR3 bases are TGTGCCAGCAGGCAGACAGGGGCCACAGATACGCAGTATTTT.

The chain links TRBV27 to TRBJ2-5, with 12 bases aligning to TRBD2. Germline CDR1 and CDR2: MNHEY and SMNVEV (reference sequence). The CDR3 totals 17 residues. V was pared by 5 bases and J by 1 base, with 8 bases of the junction left unmatched. The CDR3 is CASSPGGLAGFQETQYF. The CDR3 region has the DNA TGTGCCAGCAGTCCGGGTGGACTAGCGGGATTCCAAGAGACCCAGTACTTC.

The V gene is TRBV7-9, the J gene TRBJ2-1; TRBD2 aligns across 7 bases. CDR3 size: 14 residues. Germline assignment: CDR1 SEHNR and CDR2 FQNEAQ (reference sequence). V trimming: 4 bases; J trimming: 10 bases; junction bases outside the gene matches: 10. The CDR3 nucleotides read TGTGCCAGCAGCTCGGACGCGGGAGCAGTGGAGCAGTTCTTC. This codes for CASSSDAGAVEQFF. Supplemented by reference TRBV7-9 and TRBJ2-1, the full variable domain reads DTGVSQNPRHKITKRGQNVTFRCDPISEHNRLYWYRQTLGQGPEFLTYFQNEAQLEKSRLLSDRFSAERPKGSFSTLEIQRTEQGDSAMYLCASSSDAGAVEQFFGPGTRLTVL.

The chain is built from TRBV18 and TRBJ1-6; no reliable D call. CDR1 KGHSH and CDR2 LQKENI come from the germline V gene. Trimming stripped 4 bases from V and 10 bases from J, with 20 bases between. The CDR3 spans 16 residues. The CDR3 sequence: CASSLEDWEMESPLHF. CDR3 sequence (DNA): TGTGCCAGCTCACTCGAAGACTGGGAAATGGAGTCACCCCTCCACTTT.

To note about this clone: This specimen includes other DNA sequences encoding the same CDR3. The chain couples TRBV6-5 to TRBJ2-2; D is possibly TRBD2 (6 bases). The CDR3 is 15 residues long. V lost 0 bases to trimming and J lost 5 bases, with 10 bases between them. The germline V gene has CDR1 MNHEY and CDR2 SVGAGI. The CDR3 region is CASSYSVGGTGELFF. The CDR3 nucleotides read TGTGCCAGCAGTTACTCCGTGGGAGGTACCGGGGAGCTGTTTTTT.

The rearrangement links TRBV4-1 to TRBJ2-7; 11 positions agree with TRBD1. Trimming took 0 bases from V and 4 from J; bases not matched to a gene: 2. In germline, CDR1 is MGHRA, CDR2 YSYEKL. This CDR3 is built from 15 residues. The CDR3 bases are TGCGCCAGCAGCCAAGAGGACAGGGGGCAATACGAGCAGTACTTC. This codes for CASSQEDRGQYEQYF.